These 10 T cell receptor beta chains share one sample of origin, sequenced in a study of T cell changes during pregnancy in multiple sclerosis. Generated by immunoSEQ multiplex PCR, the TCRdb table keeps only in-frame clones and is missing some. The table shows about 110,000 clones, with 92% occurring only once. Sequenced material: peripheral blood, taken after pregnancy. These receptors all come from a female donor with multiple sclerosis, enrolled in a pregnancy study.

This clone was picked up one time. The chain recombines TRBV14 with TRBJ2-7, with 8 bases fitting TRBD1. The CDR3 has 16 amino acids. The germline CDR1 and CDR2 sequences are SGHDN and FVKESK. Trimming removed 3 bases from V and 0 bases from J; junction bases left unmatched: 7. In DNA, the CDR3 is TGTGCCAGCAGCCAGAGGACAGGGCTTCTCTCCTACGAGCAGTACTTC. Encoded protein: CASSQRTGLLSYEQYF.

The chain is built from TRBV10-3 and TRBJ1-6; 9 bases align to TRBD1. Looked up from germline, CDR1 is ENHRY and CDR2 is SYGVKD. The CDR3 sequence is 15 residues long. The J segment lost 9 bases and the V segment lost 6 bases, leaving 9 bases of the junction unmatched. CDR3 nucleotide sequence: TGTGCCATCAGGATGGGACAGGGTGAAGGTTCACCCCTCCACTTT. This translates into CAIRMGQGEGSPLHF.

The CDR3 loop is CASSSGGTDTQYF. The CDR3 region has the DNA TGTGCCAGCAGTTCGGGGGGCACAGATACGCAGTATTTT. The rearrangement joins TRBV27 to TRBJ2-3; maybe TRBD2 (6 bases). Trimming removed 4 bases at V and 1 base at J, with 6 bases between. The CDR3 loop spans 13 amino acids. Germline-derived CDR1 and CDR2 are MNHEY and SMNVEV (reference sequence).

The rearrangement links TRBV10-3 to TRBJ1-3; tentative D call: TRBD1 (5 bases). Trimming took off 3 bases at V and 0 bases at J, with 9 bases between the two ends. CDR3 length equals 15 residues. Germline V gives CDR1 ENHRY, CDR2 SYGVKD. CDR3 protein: CAISDDSYSGNTIYF. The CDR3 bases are TGTGCCATCAGTGATGACAGTTACTCTGGAAACACCATATATTTT.

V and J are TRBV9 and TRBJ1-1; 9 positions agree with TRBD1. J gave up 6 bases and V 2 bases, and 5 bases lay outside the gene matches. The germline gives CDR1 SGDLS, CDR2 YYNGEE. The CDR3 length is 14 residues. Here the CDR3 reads CASSVGRTGAEAFF. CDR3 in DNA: TGTGCCAGCAGCGTGGGCCGGACAGGGGCTGAAGCTTTCTTT.

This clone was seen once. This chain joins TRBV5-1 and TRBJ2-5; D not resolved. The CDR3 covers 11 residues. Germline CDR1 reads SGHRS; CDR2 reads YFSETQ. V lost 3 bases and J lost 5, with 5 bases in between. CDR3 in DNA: TGCGCCAGCAGCTCCCGGGAGACCCAGTACTTC. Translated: CASSSRETQYF.

CDR3 sequence: CASSLSGTEYTGELFF. DNA for the CDR3: TGCGCCAGCAGCCTGTCCGGGACAGAGTACACCGGGGAGCTGTTTTTT. V and J are TRBV4-1 and TRBJ2-2, with 7 bases lining up with TRBD1. The V and J ends lost 4 bases and 3 bases, in that order; junction bases with no gene match: 8. From germline, CDR1 is MGHRA and CDR2 YSYEKL. The CDR3 is 16 amino acids.

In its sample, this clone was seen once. The CDR3, as DNA: TGTGCCTGTGCTACCGGGACTTCCTCCTACGAGCAGTACTTC. This gives the protein CACATGTSSYEQYF. The gene calls are TRBV30 and TRBJ2-7; a possible D gene is TRBD2 (6 bases). CDR3 length equals 14 residues. Trimming pared 6 bases from V and 0 bases from J, leaving 15 bases between. Germline V lookup: CDR1 GTSNPN, CDR2 SVGIG (reference sequence).

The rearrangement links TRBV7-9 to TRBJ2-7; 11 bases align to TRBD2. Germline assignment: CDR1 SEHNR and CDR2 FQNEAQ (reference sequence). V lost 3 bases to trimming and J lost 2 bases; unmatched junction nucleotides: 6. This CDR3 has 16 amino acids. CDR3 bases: TGTGCCAGCAGCTTCTATCTAGCGGGAGGTGCCTACGAGCAGTACTTC. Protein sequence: CASSFYLAGGAYEQYF.

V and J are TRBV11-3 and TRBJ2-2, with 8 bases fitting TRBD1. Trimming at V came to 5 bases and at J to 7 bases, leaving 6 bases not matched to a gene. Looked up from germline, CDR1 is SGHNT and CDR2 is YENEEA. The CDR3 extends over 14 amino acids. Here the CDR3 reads CASSQVQGDGELFF. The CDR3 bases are TGTGCCAGCAGCCAAGTACAGGGGGACGGGGAGCTGTTTTTT. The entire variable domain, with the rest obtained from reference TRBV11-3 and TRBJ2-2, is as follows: EAGVVQSPRYKIIEKKQPVAFWCNPISGHNTLYWYLQNLGQGPELLIRYENEEAVDDSQLPKDRFSAERLKGVDSTLKIQPAELGDSAVYLCASSQVQGDGELFFGEGSRLTVL.